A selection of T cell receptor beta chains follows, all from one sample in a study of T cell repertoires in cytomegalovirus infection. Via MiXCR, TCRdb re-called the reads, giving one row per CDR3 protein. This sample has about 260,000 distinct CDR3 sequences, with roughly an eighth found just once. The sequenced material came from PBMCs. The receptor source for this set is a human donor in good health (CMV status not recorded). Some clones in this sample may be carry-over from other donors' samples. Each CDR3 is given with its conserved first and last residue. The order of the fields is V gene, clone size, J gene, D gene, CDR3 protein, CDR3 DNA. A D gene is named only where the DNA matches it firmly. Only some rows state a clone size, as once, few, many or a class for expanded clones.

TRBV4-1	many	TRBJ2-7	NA	CASRAETGTLTYEQYF	TGCGCCAGCAGAGCTGAAACCGGGACGTTAACCTACGAGCAGTACTTC
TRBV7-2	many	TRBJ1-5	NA	CASSLVTGVINQPQHF	TGTGCCAGCAGCTTAGTTACGGGGGTAATCAATCAGCCCCAGCATTTT
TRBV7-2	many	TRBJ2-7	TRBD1	CASSRTGYEQYF	TGTGCCAGCAGCCGGACAGGTTACGAGCAGTACTTC
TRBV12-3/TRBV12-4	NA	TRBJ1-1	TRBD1	CASRVQGNTEAFF	TGTGCCAGCAGGGTACAGGGGAATACTGAAGCTTTCTTT
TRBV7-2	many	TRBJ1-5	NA	CASSPFSNQPQHF	TGTGCCAGCAGCCCCTTTAGCAATCAGCCCCAGCATTTT
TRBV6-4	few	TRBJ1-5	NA	CASSDSSNGLYSNQPQHF	TGTGCCAGCAGTGACTCCTCCAACGGTCTTTATAGCAATCAGCCCCAGCATTTT
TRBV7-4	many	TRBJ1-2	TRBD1	CASSTDSLDRATVYGYTF	TGTGCCAGCAGCACCGATAGCCTCGACAGGGCGACCGTCTATGGCTACACCTTC
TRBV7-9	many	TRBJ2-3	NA	CASSYERDTQYF	TGTGCCAGCAGCTACGAGAGGGATACGCAGTATTTT
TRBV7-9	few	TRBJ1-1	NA	CASSPVGGTEAFF	TGTGCCAGCAGCCCTGTAGGGGGCACTGAAGCTTTCTTT
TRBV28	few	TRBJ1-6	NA	CASSSIDSSYNSPLHF	TGTGCCAGCAGTTCTATCGACAGCTCCTATAATTCACCCCTCCACTTT
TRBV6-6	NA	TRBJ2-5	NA	CASSYGPLGETQYF	TGTGCCAGCAGTTACGGTCCATTAGGGGAGACCCAGTACTTC
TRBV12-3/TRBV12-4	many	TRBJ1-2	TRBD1	CASSTLRTGRYGYTF	TGTGCCAGCAGTACCCTGAGGACAGGAAGGTATGGCTACACCTTC
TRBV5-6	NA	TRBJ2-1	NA	CASSRTRGSYNEQFF	TGTGCCAGCAGTCGGACCAGGGGTTCCTACAATGAGCAGTTCTTC
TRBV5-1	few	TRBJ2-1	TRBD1	CASSLMDRGRNEQFF	TGCGCCAGCAGCTTGATGGACAGGGGGCGAAATGAGCAGTTCTTC
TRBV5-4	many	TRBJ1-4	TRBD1	CASSRTGDNEKLFF	TGTGCCAGCAGTCGGACAGGGGATAATGAAAAACTGTTTTTT
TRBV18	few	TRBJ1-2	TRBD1	CASSPSGQGYGYTF	TGTGCCAGCTCCCCCAGTGGACAGGGATATGGCTACACCTTC
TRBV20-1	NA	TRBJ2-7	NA	CSAIPGLLRGREQYF	TGCAGTGCCATACCGGGACTGCTACGAGGGCGGGAGCAGTACTTC
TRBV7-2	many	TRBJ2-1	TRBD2	CASSLEVTSGYNEQFF	TGTGCCAGCAGCTTAGAAGTGACTAGCGGTTACAATGAGCAGTTCTTC
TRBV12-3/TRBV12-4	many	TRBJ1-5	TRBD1	CASSLSAGGGQPQHF	TGTGCCAGCAGTTTAAGCGCAGGGGGCGGTCAGCCCCAGCATTTT
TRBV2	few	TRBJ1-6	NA	CASSAFYRDASDGTPLHF	TGTGCCAGCAGTGCTTTTTACCGGGACGCCTCCGATGGGACACCCCTCCACTTT
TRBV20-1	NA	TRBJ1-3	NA	CSASSSANTIYF	TGCAGTGCTAGTAGTTCAGCAAACACCATATATTTT
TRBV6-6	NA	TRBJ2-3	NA	CASSPRATDTQYF	TGTGCCAGCAGTCCCCGCGCCACAGATACGCAGTATTTT
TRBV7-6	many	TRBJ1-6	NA	CASSPSTASSYNSPLHF	TGTGCCAGCAGCCCATCGACAGCGAGCTCCTATAATTCACCCCTCCACTTT
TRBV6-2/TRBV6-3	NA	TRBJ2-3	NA	CASSPDSADTQYF	TGTGCCAGCAGTCCGGACAGTGCAGATACGCAGTATTTT
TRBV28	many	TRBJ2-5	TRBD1	CASSPNSGTGFLTQYF	TGTGCCAGCAGTCCAAATTCCGGGACAGGGTTTTTGACCCAGTACTTC
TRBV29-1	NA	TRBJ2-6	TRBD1	CSVGQGTGANVLTF	TGCAGCGTTGGACAGGGGACTGGGGCCAACGTCCTGACTTTC
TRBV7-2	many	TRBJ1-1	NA	CASSKSAKNTEAFF	TGTGCCAGCAGCAAAAGCGCCAAGAACACTGAAGCTTTCTTT
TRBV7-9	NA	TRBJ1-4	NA	CASSSGGQIQEKLFF	TGTGCCAGCAGCTCCGGTGGACAAATCCAGGAAAAACTGTTTTTT
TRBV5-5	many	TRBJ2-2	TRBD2	CASSPGTRNTGELFF	TGTGCCAGCAGCCCTGGGACTAGGAACACCGGGGAGCTGTTTTTT
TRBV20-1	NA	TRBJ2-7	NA	CSGCRRDRSYEQYF	TGCAGTGGGTGTCGTCGGGACCGTTCCTACGAGCAGTACTTC
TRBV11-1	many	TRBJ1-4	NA	CASSLSAAANEKLFF	TGTGCCAGCAGCTTATCGGCGGCCGCTAATGAAAAACTGTTTTTT
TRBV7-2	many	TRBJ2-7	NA	CASSLEVGAPYEQYF	TGTGCCAGCAGCTTAGAAGTCGGGGCCCCCTACGAGCAGTACTTC
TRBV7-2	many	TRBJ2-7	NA	CASSFRISPYEQYF	TGTGCCAGCAGCTTCAGGATATCCCCCTACGAGCAGTACTTC
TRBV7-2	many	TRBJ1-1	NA	CASSLSIMDTEAFF	TGTGCCAGCAGCTTATCTATAATGGACACTGAAGCTTTCTTT
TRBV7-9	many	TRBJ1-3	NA	CASSKDGSGNTIYF	TGTGCCAGCAGCAAGGACGGCTCTGGAAACACCATATATTTT
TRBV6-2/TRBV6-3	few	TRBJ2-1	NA	CASSPGGFTHEQFF	TGTGCCAGCAGCCCGGGTGGGTTCACCCATGAGCAGTTCTTC
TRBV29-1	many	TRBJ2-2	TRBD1	CSATQGTVSGELFF	TGCAGCGCTACACAGGGGACGGTTTCCGGGGAGCTGTTTTTT
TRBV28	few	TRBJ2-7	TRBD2	CASRSGTSYYEQYF	TGTGCCAGCAGATCCGGGACTAGTTACTACGAGCAGTACTTC
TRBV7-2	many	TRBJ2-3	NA	CASSLSAGPDTQYF	TGTGCCAGCAGCCTATCAGCGGGCCCAGATACGCAGTATTTT
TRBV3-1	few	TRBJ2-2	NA	CASSRSRGRELFF	TGTGCCAGCAGCCGCAGCAGGGGCCGGGAGCTGTTTTTT
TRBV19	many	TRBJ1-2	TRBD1	CASTSTGNPVYGYTF	TGTGCCAGTACCTCGACAGGGAACCCGGTCTATGGCTACACCTTC
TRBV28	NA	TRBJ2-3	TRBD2	CASSFGAGGPRTDTQYF	TGTGCCAGCAGTTTCGGAGCGGGAGGGCCTAGGACAGATACGCAGTATTTT